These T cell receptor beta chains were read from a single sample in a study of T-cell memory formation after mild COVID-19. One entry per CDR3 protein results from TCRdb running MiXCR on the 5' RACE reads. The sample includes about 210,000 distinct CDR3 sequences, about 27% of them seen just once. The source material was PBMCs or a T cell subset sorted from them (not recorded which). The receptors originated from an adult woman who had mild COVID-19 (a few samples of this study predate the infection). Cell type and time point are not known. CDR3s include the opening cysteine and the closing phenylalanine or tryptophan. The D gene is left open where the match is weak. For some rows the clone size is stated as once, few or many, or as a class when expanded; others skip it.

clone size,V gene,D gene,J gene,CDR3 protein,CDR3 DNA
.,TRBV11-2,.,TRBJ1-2,CASSYRSTPNYGYTF,TGTGCCAGCAGTTACAGGTCGACCCCTAACTATGGCTACACCTTC
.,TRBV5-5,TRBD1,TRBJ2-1,CASSLERGRYNEQFF,TGTGCCAGCAGCTTGGAGAGGGGGCGTTACAATGAGCAGTTCTTC
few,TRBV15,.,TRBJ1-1,CATSPEGVTEAFF,TGTGCCACCAGCCCGGAGGGGGTAACTGAAGCTTTCTTT
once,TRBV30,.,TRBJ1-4,CAWSGSGEKLFF,TGTGCCTGGAGTGGTAGTGGCGAAAAACTGTTTTTT
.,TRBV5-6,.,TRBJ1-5,CASSPGINQPQHF,TGTGCCAGCAGCCCGGGCATCAATCAGCCCCAGCATTTT
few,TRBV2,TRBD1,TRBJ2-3,CASSGQGTDTQYF,TGTGCCAGCAGTGGACAGGGTACAGATACGCAGTATTTT
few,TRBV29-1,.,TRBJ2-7,CSVVSQALVYEQYF,TGCAGCGTTGTTTCACAGGCACTTGTCTACGAGCAGTACTTC
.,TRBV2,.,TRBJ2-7,CASRSSDISYEQYF,TGTGCCAGCAGGTCCTCAGATATCTCCTACGAGCAGTACTTC
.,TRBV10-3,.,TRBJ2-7,CAISAGYAYEQYF,TGTGCCATCAGTGCGGGGTACGCCTACGAGCAGTACTTC
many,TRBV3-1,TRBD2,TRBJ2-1,CASSPLRLSSGGPREQFF,TGTGCCAGCAGCCCCCTGCGATTGTCTAGCGGGGGTCCCAGGGAGCAGTTCTTC
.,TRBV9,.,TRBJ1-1,CASSVRERMNTEAFF,TGTGCCAGCAGCGTACGGGAGAGAATGAACACTGAAGCTTTCTTT
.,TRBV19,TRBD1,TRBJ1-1,CASSWGRGRTEAFF,TGTGCCAGTAGCTGGGGCAGGGGGAGAACTGAAGCTTTCTTT
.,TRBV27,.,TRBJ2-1,CASSLGATAPYNEQFF,TGTGCCAGCAGTTTAGGTGCCACAGCACCCTACAATGAGCAGTTCTTC
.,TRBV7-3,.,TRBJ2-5,CASSLRPGAEETQYF,TGTGCCAGCAGCTTACGACCGGGGGCCGAAGAGACCCAGTACTTC
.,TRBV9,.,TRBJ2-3,CASSVDWADTQYF,TGTGCCAGCAGCGTAGATTGGGCAGATACGCAGTATTTT
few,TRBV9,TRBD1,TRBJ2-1,CASSVTGGARQFF,TGTGCCAGCAGCGTTACAGGGGGCGCGAGGCAGTTCTTC
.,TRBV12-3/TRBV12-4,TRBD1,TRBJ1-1,CASSSTQGGNTEAFF,TGTGCCAGCAGCTCCACACAGGGGGGGAACACTGAAGCTTTCTTT
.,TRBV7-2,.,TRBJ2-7,CASSLHSREQYF,TGTGCCAGCAGCCTTCATTCCCGCGAGCAGTACTTC
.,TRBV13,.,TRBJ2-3,CASSLDRDTDTQYF,TGTGCCAGCAGCTTAGACCGGGACACAGATACGCAGTATTTT
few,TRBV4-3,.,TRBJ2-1,CASSADYYNEQFF,TGCGCCAGCAGCGCAGACTATTACAATGAGCAGTTCTTC
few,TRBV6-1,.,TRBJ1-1,CASSEDKGPIWTEAFF,TGTGCCAGCAGTGAAGATAAGGGGCCGATCTGGACTGAAGCTTTCTTT
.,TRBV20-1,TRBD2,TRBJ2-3,CSARGKRENTDTQYF,TGCAGTGCTAGAGGCAAGCGGGAGAACACAGATACGCAGTATTTT
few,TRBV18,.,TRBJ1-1,CASSPNTEAFF,TGTGCCAGCTCGCCGAACACTGAAGCTTTCTTT
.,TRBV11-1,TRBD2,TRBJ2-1,CASSRSGSSYNEQFF,TGTGCCAGCAGCCGAAGCGGGAGCTCCTACAATGAGCAGTTCTTC
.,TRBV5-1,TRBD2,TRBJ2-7,CASSNQRGRQIGQYF,TGCGCCAGCAGCAATCAGCGGGGACGGCAGATCGGTCAGTACTTC
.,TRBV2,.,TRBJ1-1,CASSEARADEAFF,TGTGCCAGCAGTGAAGCCAGGGCGGATGAAGCTTTCTTT
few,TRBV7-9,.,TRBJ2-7,CASSFGALGWGAYEQYF,TGTGCCAGCAGCTTCGGGGCCTTAGGGTGGGGGGCCTACGAGCAGTACTTC
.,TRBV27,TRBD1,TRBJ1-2,CASSSHGQGANGYTF,TGTGCCAGCAGTTCCCATGGACAGGGGGCGAATGGCTACACCTTC
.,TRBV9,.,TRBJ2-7,CASSLGNLIGMQYF,TGTGCCAGCAGCCTAGGGAACTTAATCGGTATGCAGTACTTC
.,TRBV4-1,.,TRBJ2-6,CASSQWDSGANVLTF,TGCGCCAGCAGCCAATGGGACTCTGGGGCCAACGTCCTGACTTTC
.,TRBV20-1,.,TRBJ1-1,CSALKGLANTEAFF,TGCAGTGCTCTCAAAGGTTTGGCGAACACTGAAGCTTTCTTT
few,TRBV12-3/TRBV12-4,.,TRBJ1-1,CASNKGDRRENTEAFF,TGTGCCAGCAACAAAGGAGATCGGAGGGAGAACACTGAAGCTTTCTTT
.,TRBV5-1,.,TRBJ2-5,CASRFDRPQETQYF,TGCGCCAGCAGATTCGACAGACCACAAGAGACCCAGTACTTC
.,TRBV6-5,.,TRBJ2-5,CASSYFDSWEETQYF,TGTGCCAGCAGTTACTTTGACTCGTGGGAAGAGACCCAGTACTTC
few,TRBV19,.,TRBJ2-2,CASSRWAPGDTGELFF,TGTGCCAGTAGTAGATGGGCCCCGGGAGACACCGGGGAGCTGTTTTTT
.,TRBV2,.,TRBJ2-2,CASSAGAARGELFF,TGTGCCAGCAGTGCTGGGGCAGCCCGAGGGGAGCTGTTTTTT
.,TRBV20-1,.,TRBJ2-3,CSADPRGTDTQYF,TGCAGTGCTGACCCGCGTGGAACGGATACGCAGTATTTT
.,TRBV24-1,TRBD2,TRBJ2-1,CATSDSGTRAYNEQFF,TGTGCCACCAGTGATTCCGGGACTAGAGCCTACAATGAGCAGTTCTTC
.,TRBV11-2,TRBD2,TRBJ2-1,CASSPPTSGTNEQFF,TGTGCCAGCAGCCCCCCGACTAGCGGGACCAATGAGCAGTTCTTC
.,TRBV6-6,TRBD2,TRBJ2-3,CASSYRGTSGITDTQYF,TGTGCCAGCAGTTACCGAGGGACTAGCGGGATCACAGATACGCAGTATTTT
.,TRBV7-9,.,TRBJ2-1,CASSLPWREQFF,TGTGCCAGCAGCTTACCCTGGCGGGAGCAGTTCTTC
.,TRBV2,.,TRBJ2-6,CARGYSGANVLTF,TGTGCCAGGGGGTACTCTGGGGCCAACGTCCTGACTTTC